The TCR beta chain described here comes from a study of T-cell reconstitution after alpha-beta-depleted transplantation in children. Library preparation (for TCRbeta) was performed with unique molecular identifiers. TCRdb called the PCR reads again in MiXCR, with one record for every CDR3 protein. The sample contains about 610,000 distinct CDR3 sequences, 8% to 11% of which appear only once. The length of the CDR3 is 15 residues. V lost 5 bases, J lost 7 bases, and 10 bases stayed unmatched. This clonotype was detected only a few times. This sample comprised PBMCs from the stem cell graft donor, obtained from the stem cell graft. V is TRBV12-3 or TRBV12-4 and J is TRBJ2-3; 9 nucleotides line up with TRBD2. This TCR was recovered from a human donor who donated a stem cell graft to a child with acute myeloid leukemia. The CDR3 coding sequence is TGTGCCAGCAGTCCTCAGGGCGGGAGGGAGAATACGCAGTATTTT. This translates into CASSPQGGRENTQYF.